This T cell receptor (beta chain) originates from a study of OX40 agonist ivuxolimab in advanced cancers. Study-wide results and limits: Near-lowest levels of clonal expansion characterized partial responders at 0.1-3.0 mg/kg.

The CDR3 totals 17 residues. Trimming took 2 bases from V and 5 from J; bases not matched to a gene: 10. Looked up from germline, CDR1 is SGHDT and CDR2 is YYEEEE. Using immunoSEQ multiplex PCR, the repertoire was profiled, and TCRdb retains in-frame clones only, with some absent. The sample contains almost 70,000 clones, 65% to 80% of which appear only once. Comment on this clone: Its antigen is unidentified.

The sample was CD4+ or CD8+ T cells sorted from blood, taken in a trial of the OX40 agonist ivuxolimab. The receptor comes from an adult with an advanced solid tumor such as melanoma, head and neck, liver or kidney cancer. The gene calls are TRBV5-6 and TRBJ2-5; 12 positions match TRBD2. CDR3 sequence reads: CASSLLAGGSPSETQYF. CDR3 DNA: TGTGCCAGCAGCTTACTAGCGGGAGGAAGTCCAAGCGAGACCCAGTACTTC. Variable domain in full (rest from reference TRBV5-6 and TRBJ2-5): DAGVTQSPTHLIKTRGQQVTLRCSPKSGHDTVSWYQQALGQGPQFIFQYYEEEERQRGNFPDRFSGHQFPNYSSELNVNALLLGDSALYLCASSLLAGGSPSETQYFGPGTRLLVL.